Shown below are 9 T cell receptor beta chains from a single sample sequenced in a study of cytomegalovirus exposure and HLA in healthy donors. PCR involved 60 Vbeta and 13 Jbeta primers. The data were produced by immunoSEQ multiplex PCR, yet TCRdb's version contains in-frame clones alone and is incomplete. The profile shows 170,000 or so clones, around 77% of them singletons. Sequencing was carried out using PBMCs. The source is a woman between 25 and 40 years old in good health and CMV-seronegative.

The chain combines TRBV6-1 with TRBJ2-7; TRBD2 might be the D (5 bases). Trimming removed 6 bases at V and 3 bases at J, with 12 bases between. This CDR3 region has 13 residues. Per the germline V gene, CDR1 is MNHNS and CDR2 is SASEGT. CDR3 loop: CASRSAGIYEQYF. In nucleotides, the CDR3 is TGTGCCAGCAGATCGGCGGGCATCTACGAGCAGTACTTC.

The chain employs TRBV28 and TRBJ1-2; 9 bases agree with TRBD1. Germline-derived CDR1 and CDR2 are MDHEN and SYDVKM. Unmatched junction bases numbered 11, after V lost 3 bases and J lost 3 bases. The CDR3 consists of 17 residues. The CDR3: CASSFPPMRTGDYGYTF. CDR3 DNA: TGTGCCAGCAGTTTCCCACCGATGAGGACAGGGGACTATGGCTACACCTTC.

This clone occurred a few times. J is TRBJ2-7 and V is TRBV2, with D possibly matching TRBD1 (6 bases). The CDR3 is 13 residues long. V was trimmed by 6 bases and J by 2 bases, leaving 11 bases between them. Germline values: CDR1 SNHLY, CDR2 FYNNEI. The CDR3 bases are TGTGCCAGCAGACCGGGACAACCCTACGAGCAGTACTTC. It yields the protein CASRPGQPYEQYF.

V usage is TRBV18 and J usage is TRBJ1-1, with D perhaps matching TRBD1 (5 bases). Trimming shortened V by 4 bases and J by 1 base, and 10 bases separated the two germline ends. Per germline, CDR1 KGHSH and CDR2 LQKENI. The CDR3 has 14 amino acids. CDR3 residues: CASSLYDRNTEAFF. Here the CDR3 DNA reads TGTGCCAGCTCACTTTACGACAGGAACACTGAAGCTTTCTTT.

This clone has a handful of counts. The CDR3 loop reads CASSLHSNTIYF. The DNA for the CDR3 is TGTGCCAGCAGTTTACATTCAAACACCATATATTTT. V usage is TRBV28 and J usage is TRBJ1-3, with D hard to call. The V end was cut by 2 bases, the J end by 6 bases, with 5 bases between. Germline CDR1 MDHEN, CDR2 SYDVKM. This CDR3 is built from 12 residues.

The chain uses TRBV27 and TRBJ2-7, with D possibly matching TRBD1 (6 bases). Germline V gene data show CDR1 as MNHEY and CDR2 as SMNVEV (reference sequence). The V end was cut by 3 bases, the J end by 2 bases, with 11 bases between. CDR3 length equals 14 residues. The CDR3 reads CASSLNRETYEQYF. CDR3 DNA sequence: TGTGCCAGCAGTTTGAACAGGGAAACCTACGAGCAGTACTTC.

Written as DNA, the CDR3 is TGCGCCAGCAGCCAAGGGACTAGTGGGTCGGAGGAGCAGTTCTTC. As protein: CASSQGTSGSEEQFF. The chain recombines TRBV4-3 with TRBJ2-1; 7 bases map to TRBD2. Trimming took 1 base from V and 10 from J; bases not matched to a gene: 10. Germline V gene lookup returns CDR1 LGHNA and CDR2 YSLEER. The CDR3 length is 15 residues.

The rearrangement links TRBV5-1 to TRBJ2-5; 9 bases map to TRBD1. CDR1 and CDR2 from the germline V gene are SGHRS and YFSETQ. The CDR3 loop spans 13 amino acids. V trimming: 4 bases; J trimming: 5 bases; junction bases outside the gene matches: 3. The CDR3 nucleotides are TGCGCCAGCAGCAGGACAGGGGAGGAGACCCAGTACTTC. It specifies CASSRTGEETQYF.

The genes are TRBV4-1 and TRBJ2-7; the match to TRBD2 covers 11 bases. Germline V gives CDR1 MGHRA, CDR2 YSYEKL. The CDR3 consists of 14 residues. V gave up 2 bases and J gave up 9 bases; unmatched junction bases: 6. The CDR3, as DNA: TGCGCCAGCAGCCAAACTAGCGGGAGTGGGGGGCAGTACTTC. Protein: CASSQTSGSGGQYF.